The 6 T cell receptor beta chains listed next were all sequenced from one sample in a study of shared clonotypes between healthy human individuals. Assay used: immunoSEQ multiplex PCR; TCRdb lists only in-frame clones, some missing. The profile covers over 75,000 clones, with roughly three quarters appearing a single time and 50% taken by the ten largest. Sequenced input: memory CD8+ T cells sorted from blood. Specified subset: CD45RO+ cells pooled with CCR7-negative TemRA cells. These receptor sequences come from a man aged 25 to 45 in good health.

This clone has just a few counts. The CDR3 sequence is CASSWGLVVYEQYF. CDR3 nucleotide sequence: TGTGCCAGCAGCTGGGGACTAGTTGTCTACGAGCAGTACTTC. This sequence joins TRBV7-2 and TRBJ2-7; 8 bases are a match to TRBD2. CDR3 length: 14 residues. The J segment lost 3 bases and the V segment lost 4 bases, leaving 5 bases of the junction unmatched. Germline loops: CDR1 SGHTA, CDR2 FQGNSA.

There are a few counts of this clone. The V call is TRBV5-4, the J call TRBJ2-3, with 10 bases matching TRBD2. Germline lookup yields CDR1 SGHNT and CDR2 YYREEE (reference sequence). With V trimmed by 4 bases and J by 8 bases, 13 bases remained unmatched. CDR3 length: 16 amino acids. The CDR3 protein is CASSILAGDGQGTQYF. The CDR3 DNA sequence: TGTGCCAGCAGCATCCTAGCGGGAGACGGGCAGGGTACGCAGTATTTT.

Turning to this clone: Other DNA sequences in the sample encode the same CDR3. The V and J genes are TRBV11-1 and TRBJ1-1; unclear D gene. The ends were cut back, 1 base at V and 5 bases at J, with 8 bases in the middle. Germline CDR1 reads SGHAT; CDR2 reads FQDESV (reference sequence). CDR3 length: 13 residues. The CDR3 here is CASSLGPRTEAFF. The CDR3 coding sequence is TGTGCCAGCAGCTTAGGACCAAGAACTGAAGCTTTCTTT. The full variable domain, completed using reference TRBV11-1 and TRBJ1-1, is EAEVAQSPRYKITEKSQAVAFWCDPISGHATLYWYRQILGQGPELLVQFQDESVVDDSQLPKDRFSAERLKGVDSTLKIQPAELGDSAMYLCASSLGPRTEAFFGQGTRLTVV.

This clone was counted once. V usage is TRBV28 and J usage is TRBJ1-1; 7 bases are shared with TRBD1. V shed 2 bases and J 2 bases; nucleotides not matched to a gene: 2. The CDR3 is 14 amino acids. Germline CDR1 reads MDHEN; CDR2 reads SYDVKM. In DNA form, the CDR3 reads TGTGCCAGCAGTTTACAGGGGGGAAACACTGAAGCTTTCTTT. Amino acid sequence: CASSLQGGNTEAFF.

V is TRBV5-1 and J is TRBJ2-3; 10 bases are a match to TRBD1. The germline gives CDR1 SGHRS, CDR2 YFSETQ. The V segment lost 4 bases and the J segment 1 base; nucleotides outside the gene matches: 3. The CDR3 extends over 15 amino acids. This CDR3 is CASSAGQGGTDTQYF. For the CDR3, the DNA is TGCGCCAGCAGCGCCGGACAGGGGGGCACAGATACGCAGTATTTT. The complete variable domain, with remaining parts taken from reference TRBV5-1 and TRBJ2-3, reads KAGVTQTPRYLIKTRGQQVTLSCSPISGHRSVSWYQQTPGQGLQFLFEYFSETQRNKGNFPGRFSGRQFSNSRSEMNVSTLELGDSALYLCASSAGQGGTDTQYFGPGTRLTVL.

In this sample, this clone turned up a few times. The rearrangement joins TRBV4-3 to TRBJ2-7; D might be TRBD1 (6 bases). Germline assignment: CDR1 LGHNA and CDR2 YSLEER. CDR3 size: 16 residues. The ends were cut back, 0 bases at V and 1 base at J, with 13 bases in the middle. The CDR3 region is CASSQDPQGSSYEQYF. The CDR3 DNA is TGCGCCAGCAGCCAAGATCCCCAGGGGTCGTCCTACGAGCAGTACTTC.